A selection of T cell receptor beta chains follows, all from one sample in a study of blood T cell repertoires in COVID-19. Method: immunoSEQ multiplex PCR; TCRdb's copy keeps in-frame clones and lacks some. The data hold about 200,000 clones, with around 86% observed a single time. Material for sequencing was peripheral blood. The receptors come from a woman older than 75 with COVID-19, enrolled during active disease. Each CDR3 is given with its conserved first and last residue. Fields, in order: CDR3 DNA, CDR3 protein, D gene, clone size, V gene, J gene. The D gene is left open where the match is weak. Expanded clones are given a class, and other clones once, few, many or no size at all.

TGTGCCAGCAGCCAAGGGATGAGCGGGGATGATGGCTACACCTTC,CASSQGMSGDDGYTF,.,.,TRBV4-2,TRBJ1-2
TGTGCCAGTAGTGTGAATTTCTGGACAGGGGGCCGCTCCTACGAGCAGTACTTC,CASSVNFWTGGRSYEQYF,TRBD1,.,TRBV19,TRBJ2-7
TGTGCCAGCAGCCAAGCCGGCACAGATACGCAGTATTTT,CASSQAGTDTQYF,.,.,TRBV3-1/TRBV3-2,TRBJ2-3
TGTGCCAGCAGCTTTGGGCCGGCGAACGAGCAGTACTTC,CASSFGPANEQYF,.,once,TRBV11-3,TRBJ2-7
TGTGCCAGCAGTTACCTGCAGGGTAGATTGGACTATGGCTACACCTTC,CASSYLQGRLDYGYTF,.,once,TRBV6-6,TRBJ1-2
TGTGCCAGCAAGACAGGGCCGCCCGCAACTAATGAAAAACTGTTTTTT,CASKTGPPATNEKLFF,TRBD1,.,TRBV5-6,TRBJ1-4
TGTGCCAGCAGCCCTAGGTGGGCGGGGGGCCCCTACGAGCAGTACTTC,CASSPRWAGGPYEQYF,TRBD2,once,TRBV7-2,TRBJ2-7
TGTGCCAGCAGCCAAGAGTACAGGGGGCCCTACGAGCAGTACTTC,CASSQEYRGPYEQYF,TRBD1,.,TRBV6-4,TRBJ2-7
TGTGCCTGGGATGGACAGGGAGACATTCAGTACTTC,CAWDGQGDIQYF,TRBD1,.,TRBV30,TRBJ2-4
TGTGCCAGCAGCCCAGGACAGTCCTATGGCTACACCTTC,CASSPGQSYGYTF,.,.,TRBV7-6,TRBJ1-2
TGTGCCAGCGGATACAGGGCAATGAACACTGAAGCTTTCTTT,CASGYRAMNTEAFF,.,.,TRBV6-5,TRBJ1-1
TGTGCCAGCAGCTTAGGGGGGGCTAGCGGGATTGTGGAGACCCAGTACTTC,CASSLGGASGIVETQYF,TRBD2,once,TRBV7-2,TRBJ2-5
TGTGCCAGCAGCATTAGCGGGGGCTCTGGGGCCAACGTCCTGACTTTC,CASSISGGSGANVLTF,TRBD2,.,TRBV5-4,TRBJ2-6
TGTGCCAGTAGTATGGGTCAGTTCGCGCGGGGAGCTTTCTTT,CASSMGQFARGAFF,.,.,TRBV19,TRBJ1-1
TGTGCCAGCAGAAGGACTAGCGGCTACGAGCAGTACTTC,CASRRTSGYEQYF,TRBD2,.,TRBV12-3/TRBV12-4,TRBJ2-7
TGTGCCAGCAGCTTGGCCATGGGGGCGGCTTTCTTT,CASSLAMGAAFF,.,.,TRBV5-6,TRBJ1-1
TGCGCCAGCTCCGGGACAGCTTCCTACGAGCAGTACTTC,CASSGTASYEQYF,TRBD1,once,TRBV5-1,TRBJ2-7
TGCGCCAGCAGTGTCCCCTCTAGTGGAGCTTCACCCCTCCACTTT,CASSVPSSGASPLHF,.,.,TRBV10-2,TRBJ1-6
TGTGCCAGCAGCTGGGGGGGCGCCTACAATGAGCAGTTCTTC,CASSWGGAYNEQFF,.,.,TRBV7-3,TRBJ2-1
TGCGCCAGCAGCTTGGTCGTAGCTAGCGGGGGTCAATGGTACTTC,CASSLVVASGGQWYF,TRBD2,.,TRBV5-1,TRBJ2-7
TGCGCCAGCAGCGCTGCAGGGGGACGGGAAGAGACCCAGTACTTC,CASSAAGGREETQYF,TRBD1,once,TRBV5-1,TRBJ2-5
TGCGCCAGCAGCTTCGCCGGGACAGCCATCCAAGAGACCCAGTACTTC,CASSFAGTAIQETQYF,TRBD1,.,TRBV5-1,TRBJ2-5
TGTGCCAGTAGTATAGATCTAAGGAACACCGGGGAGCTGTTTTTT,CASSIDLRNTGELFF,.,.,TRBV19,TRBJ2-2
TGTGCCAGTACGCTTGGGGGGTACAATGAGCAGTTCTTC,CASTLGGYNEQFF,.,.,TRBV19,TRBJ2-1
TGTGCCAGCTCACCACCGGGGGCAGAGACCCAGTACTTC,CASSPPGAETQYF,.,.,TRBV18,TRBJ2-5
TGTGCCAGCAGCCTGAGCAAGTTCCATGAGCAGTTCTTC,CASSLSKFHEQFF,.,once,TRBV6-5,TRBJ2-1
TGTGCCAGTAGCGCCGCAACTAGTACCTTAACAGATACGCAGTATTTT,CASSAATSTLTDTQYF,.,.,TRBV19,TRBJ2-3
TGTGCCAGCAGCTTTGAGGGCGGGAGGGGTTCTTGGTTCTTC,CASSFEGGRGSWFF,TRBD2,.,TRBV7-9,TRBJ2-1
TGTGCCAGCAGCTTAGTCAGCGGGAAAGTCTCCTACAATGAGCAGTTCTTC,CASSLVSGKVSYNEQFF,TRBD2,.,TRBV7-4,TRBJ2-1
TGTGCCAGCAGTTTATTGTCTGGAGGTGAGACCCAGTACTTC,CASSLLSGGETQYF,.,once,TRBV27,TRBJ2-5
TGTGCCAGCTCTGGGACAGGGTATTCCTACGAGCAGTACTTC,CASSGTGYSYEQYF,TRBD1,.,TRBV2,TRBJ2-7
TGTGCCATCAGTGACCAACTAGCGGGAGGCACAGATACGCAGTATTTT,CAISDQLAGGTDTQYF,TRBD2,.,TRBV10-3,TRBJ2-3
TGTGCCACCCGCCGGGAGGGGGGGGAGACCCAGTACTTC,CATRREGGETQYF,TRBD2,once,TRBV15,TRBJ2-5
TGTGCCAGCAGTTACCAGGGGAGTTTCACTGAAGCTTTCTTT,CASSYQGSFTEAFF,.,.,TRBV6-5,TRBJ1-1
TGCGCCAGCAGCCCCGGGACAGGGACCTACAATGAGCAGTTCTTC,CASSPGTGTYNEQFF,TRBD1,.,TRBV5-1,TRBJ2-1
TGCGCCAGCAGCCGTCGACAGGCCACCGGGGAGCTGTTTTTT,CASSRRQATGELFF,.,.,TRBV5-1,TRBJ2-2
TGTGCCAGCTCCCGAGCGGCCGGGCGGTATAATTCACCCCTCCACTTT,CASSRAAGRYNSPLHF,.,.,TRBV2,TRBJ1-6
TGTGCCAGCTCACCGGACAGGGCTTTAGAAAAACTGTTTTTT,CASSPDRALEKLFF,TRBD1,.,TRBV18,TRBJ1-4
TGCACCAGCAGCCAAGATCGGTCTAGCGGGTACACAGATACGCAGTATTTT,CTSSQDRSSGYTDTQYF,.,few,TRBV1,TRBJ2-3
TGTGCCAGCAGCCCTCGGGACAGGGTGAGGGGCTACACCTTC,CASSPRDRVRGYTF,TRBD1,.,TRBV3-1/TRBV3-2,TRBJ1-2
TGTGCCTCCTACAGGAACACTGAAGCTTTCTTT,CASYRNTEAFF,.,.,TRBV6-5,TRBJ1-1
TGCGCCAGCAGCCAAGCAGAGGGCTCTAGCACAGATACGCAGTATTTT,CASSQAEGSSTDTQYF,.,once,TRBV4-1,TRBJ2-3
TGTGCCAGCAGCCCCGTGGCTAGCGGGCGCGCCGAGCAGTTCTTC,CASSPVASGRAEQFF,TRBD2,.,TRBV14,TRBJ2-1
TGTGCCAGCAGCCCCCCTAGTTACAATGAGCAGTTCTTC,CASSPPSYNEQFF,.,.,TRBV7-2,TRBJ2-1
TGCAGCGTCCGCCAGGCGGGACAGGGGGCGAGGGGCTACACCTTC,CSVRQAGQGARGYTF,TRBD1,.,TRBV29-1,TRBJ1-2
TGTGCTAGTGGTACCGCACACTACGAGCAGTACTTC,CASGTAHYEQYF,.,.,TRBV12-5,TRBJ2-7
TGCGCCAGCAGAGGGGACAGCCTCTACGAGCAGTACTTC,CASRGDSLYEQYF,TRBD1,.,TRBV5-1,TRBJ2-7
TGTGCCAGCAGCTCGGGACAGGAAGGGACTAATGAAAAACTGTTTTTT,CASSSGQEGTNEKLFF,TRBD1,.,TRBV5-4,TRBJ1-4
TGTGCCAGCAGTTACGAGGGCGCCTACGAGCAGTACTTC,CASSYEGAYEQYF,.,once,TRBV6-6,TRBJ2-7
TGTGCCAGCAGCAGTAGGGAGAGCTACAATGAGCAGTTCTTC,CASSSRESYNEQFF,.,many,TRBV7-9,TRBJ2-1